The 6 T cell receptor beta chains reported below all come from one sample, sequenced in a study of radiotherapy plus CTLA-4 blockade in lung cancer. TCRdb's copy holds only in-frame clones and misses some; the assay was immunoSEQ multiplex PCR. Of 90,000 to 100,000 clones listed, roughly 88% are singletons. Sequenced material: peripheral blood, taken from a patient treated with radiotherapy plus ipilimumab. The source is a human donor with non-small cell lung cancer that progressed on radiotherapy plus ipilimumab.

The chain uses TRBV5-1 and TRBJ2-5, with 15 bases aligning to TRBD2. CDR3 size: 16 residues. V lost 4 bases to trimming and J lost 2 bases; unmatched junction nucleotides: 3. Germline V gene data show CDR1 as SGHRS and CDR2 as YFSETQ. CDR3 residues: CASSSGTSGGQETQYF. CDR3 DNA sequence: TGCGCCAGCAGCAGCGGGACTAGCGGGGGGCAAGAGACCCAGTACTTC.

The genes are TRBV2 and TRBJ2-3, with no clear D. Germline V gives CDR1 SNHLY, CDR2 FYNNEI. V dropped 7 bases and J dropped 6 bases, with 14 bases sitting between them. CDR3 size: 13 residues. The CDR3 loop is CASKDPTHDTQYF. Here the CDR3 DNA reads TGTGCCAGCAAGGATCCCACTCACGATACGCAGTATTTT.

The chain carries TRBV30 and TRBJ1-1; D is possibly TRBD1 (5 bases). CDR1 and CDR2 from the germline V gene are GTSNPN and SVGIG (reference sequence). The CDR3 is made up of 14 amino acids. V was clipped by 5 bases and J by 7 bases, with 20 bases between them. CDR3 coding DNA: TGTGCCTGGGGAATGGGGGGGGAAAAGGGTGAAGCTTTCTTT. Translated: CAWGMGGEKGEAFF.

V gene TRBV5-1 combines with J gene TRBJ2-5, with 9 nucleotides matching TRBD2. This CDR3 is 15 amino acids long. V trimming: 6 bases; J trimming: 2 bases; junction bases outside the gene matches: 8. Germline-derived CDR1 and CDR2 are SGHRS and YFSETQ. The CDR3, as DNA: TGCGCCAGCACCTACGGACTAGCGCCACAAGAGACCCAGTACTTC. Its translation: CASTYGLAPQETQYF.

CDR3 loop: CASTGVTEGQPQHF. Here the CDR3 DNA reads TGTGCCAGCACGGGGGTCACTGAGGGGCAGCCCCAGCATTTT. V is TRBV2 and J is TRBJ1-5, with a possible D match to TRBD1 (5 bases). Germline lookup yields CDR1 SNHLY and CDR2 FYNNEI. The CDR3 contains 14 residues. Trimming shortened V by 7 bases and J by 7 bases, and 17 bases separated the two germline ends.

This rearrangement joins TRBV29-1 to TRBJ2-2; 11 bases are shared with TRBD2. V lost 7 bases and J lost 8; bases outside the gene matches: 9. This CDR3 contains 14 residues. In germline, CDR1 is SQVTM, CDR2 ANQGSEA. In nucleotides, the CDR3 is TGCAGCGCCGCTAGCGGGAGGTTAGGTGGGGAGCTGTTTTTT. Residues: CSAASGRLGGELFF.